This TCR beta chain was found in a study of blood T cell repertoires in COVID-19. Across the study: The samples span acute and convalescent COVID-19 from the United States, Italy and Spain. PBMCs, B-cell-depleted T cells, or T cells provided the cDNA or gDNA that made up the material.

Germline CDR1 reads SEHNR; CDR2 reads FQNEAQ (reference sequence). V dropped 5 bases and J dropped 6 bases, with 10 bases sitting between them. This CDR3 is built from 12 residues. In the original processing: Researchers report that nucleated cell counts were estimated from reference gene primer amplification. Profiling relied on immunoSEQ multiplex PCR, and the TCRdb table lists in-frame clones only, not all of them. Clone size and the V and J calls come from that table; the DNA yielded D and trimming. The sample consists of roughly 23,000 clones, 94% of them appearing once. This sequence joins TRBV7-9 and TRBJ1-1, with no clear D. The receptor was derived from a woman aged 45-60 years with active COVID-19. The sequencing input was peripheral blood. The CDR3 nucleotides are TGTGCCAGCAGCCAGGCTATCGCTGAAGCTTTCTTT. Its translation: CASSQAIAEAFF.